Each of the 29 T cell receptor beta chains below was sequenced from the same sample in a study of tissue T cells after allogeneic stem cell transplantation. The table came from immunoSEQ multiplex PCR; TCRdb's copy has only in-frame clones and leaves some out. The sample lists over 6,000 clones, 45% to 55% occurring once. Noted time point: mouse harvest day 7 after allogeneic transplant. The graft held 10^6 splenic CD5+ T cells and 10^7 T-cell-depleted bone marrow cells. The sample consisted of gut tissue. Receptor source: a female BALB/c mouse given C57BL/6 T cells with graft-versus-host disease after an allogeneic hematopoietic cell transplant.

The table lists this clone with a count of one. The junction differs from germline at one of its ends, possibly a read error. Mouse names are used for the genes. CDR3 in amino acids: CAGSLDRSYEQYF. CDR3 DNA, as far as it was read: TGTGCCGGCAGTCTAGACAGGTCCTATGAACAGTAC. This chain joins TRBV26 and TRBJ2-7; D possibly corresponds to TRBD1 (6 bases). From the germline J gene comes the end of the CDR3, since the read stops 1 residue before it. The CDR3 extends over 13 amino acids. CDR1 KGHPV and CDR2 FQNQEV come from the germline V gene (reference sequence).

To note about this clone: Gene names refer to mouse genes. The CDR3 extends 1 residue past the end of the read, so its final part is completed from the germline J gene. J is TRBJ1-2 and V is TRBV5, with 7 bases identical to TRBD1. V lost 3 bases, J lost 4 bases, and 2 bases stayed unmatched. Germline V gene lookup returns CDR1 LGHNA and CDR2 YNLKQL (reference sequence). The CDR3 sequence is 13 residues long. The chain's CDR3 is CASSQTGISDYTF. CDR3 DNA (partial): TGTGCCAGCAGCCAGACAGGGATCTCCGACTACACC.

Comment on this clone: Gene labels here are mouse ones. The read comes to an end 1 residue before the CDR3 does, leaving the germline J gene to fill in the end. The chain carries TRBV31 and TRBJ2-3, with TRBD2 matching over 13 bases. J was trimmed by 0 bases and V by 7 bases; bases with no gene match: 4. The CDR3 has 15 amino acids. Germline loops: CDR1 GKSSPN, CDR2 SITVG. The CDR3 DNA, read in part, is TGTGCCTACCGGGACTGGGGGGGTAGTGCAGAAACGCTGTAT. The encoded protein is CAYRDWGGSAETLY. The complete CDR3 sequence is CAYRDWGGSAETLYF.

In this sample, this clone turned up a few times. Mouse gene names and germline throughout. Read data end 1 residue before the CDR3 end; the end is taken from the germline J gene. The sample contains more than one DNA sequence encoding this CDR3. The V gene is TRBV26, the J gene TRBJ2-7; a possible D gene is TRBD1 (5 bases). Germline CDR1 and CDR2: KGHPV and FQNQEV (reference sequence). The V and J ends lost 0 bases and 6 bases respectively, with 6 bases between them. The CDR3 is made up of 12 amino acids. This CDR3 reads CASSLSRGEQYF. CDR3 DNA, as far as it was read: TGTGCCAGCAGTCTGTCTAGGGGTGAACAGTAC.

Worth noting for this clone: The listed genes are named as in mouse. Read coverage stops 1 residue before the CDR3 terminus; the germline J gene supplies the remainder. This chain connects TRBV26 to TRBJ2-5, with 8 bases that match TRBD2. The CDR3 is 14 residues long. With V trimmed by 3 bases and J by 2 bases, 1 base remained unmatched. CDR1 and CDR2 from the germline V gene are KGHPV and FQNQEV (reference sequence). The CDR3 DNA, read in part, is TGTGCCAGCAGTCTCGACTGGGGCCAAGACACCCAGTAC. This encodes CASSLDWGQDTQY. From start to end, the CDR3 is CASSLDWGQDTQYF.

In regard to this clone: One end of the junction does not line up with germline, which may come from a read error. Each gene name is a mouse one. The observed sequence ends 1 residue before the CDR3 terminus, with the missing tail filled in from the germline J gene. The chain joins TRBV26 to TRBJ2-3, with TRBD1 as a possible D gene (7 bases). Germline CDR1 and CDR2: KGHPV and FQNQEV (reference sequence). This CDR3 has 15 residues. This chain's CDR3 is CAGSLQGTSAETLYF. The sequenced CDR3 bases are TGTGCCGGCAGTCTACAGGGGACTAGTGCAGAAACGCTGTAT.

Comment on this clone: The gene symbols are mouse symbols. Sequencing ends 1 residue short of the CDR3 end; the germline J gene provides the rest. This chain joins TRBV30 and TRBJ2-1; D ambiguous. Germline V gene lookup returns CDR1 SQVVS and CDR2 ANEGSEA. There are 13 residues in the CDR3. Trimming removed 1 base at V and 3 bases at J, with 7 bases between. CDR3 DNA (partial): TGTAGTTCTAGAGGCGGGAGCTATGCTGAGCAGTTC. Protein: CSSRGGSYAEQF. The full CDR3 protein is CSSRGGSYAEQFF.

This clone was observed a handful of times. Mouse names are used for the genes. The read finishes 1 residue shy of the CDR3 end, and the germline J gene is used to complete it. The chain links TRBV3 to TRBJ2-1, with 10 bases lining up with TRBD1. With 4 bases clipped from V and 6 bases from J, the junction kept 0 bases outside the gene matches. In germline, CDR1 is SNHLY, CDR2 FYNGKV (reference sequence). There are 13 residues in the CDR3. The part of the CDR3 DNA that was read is TGTGCCAGCAGCTGGGACAGGGGTGCTGAGCAGTTC. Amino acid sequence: CASSWDRGAEQF. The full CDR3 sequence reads CASSWDRGAEQFF.

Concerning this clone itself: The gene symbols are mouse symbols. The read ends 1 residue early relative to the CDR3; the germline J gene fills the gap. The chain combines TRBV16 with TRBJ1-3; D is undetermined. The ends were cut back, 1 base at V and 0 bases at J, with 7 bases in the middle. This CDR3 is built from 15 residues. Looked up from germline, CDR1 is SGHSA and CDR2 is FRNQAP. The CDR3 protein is CASSLAGTSGNTLYF. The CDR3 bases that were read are TGTGCAAGCAGCTTAGCAGGAACTTCTGGAAATACGCTCTAT.

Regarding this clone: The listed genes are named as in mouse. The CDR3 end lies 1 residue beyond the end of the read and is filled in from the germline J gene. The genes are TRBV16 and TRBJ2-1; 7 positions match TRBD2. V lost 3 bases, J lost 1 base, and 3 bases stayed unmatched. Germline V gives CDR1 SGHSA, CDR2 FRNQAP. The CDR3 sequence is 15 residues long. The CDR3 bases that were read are TGTGCAAGCAGCTTCCGGGGGGGGAACTATGCTGAGCAGTTC. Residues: CASSFRGGNYAEQF. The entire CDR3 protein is CASSFRGGNYAEQFF.

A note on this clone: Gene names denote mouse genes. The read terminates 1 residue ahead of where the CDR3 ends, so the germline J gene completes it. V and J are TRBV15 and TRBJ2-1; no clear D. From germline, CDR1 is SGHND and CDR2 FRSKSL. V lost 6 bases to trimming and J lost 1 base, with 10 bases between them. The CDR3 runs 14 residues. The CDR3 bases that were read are TGTGCCAGCAGCCCCGGTGGGAACTATGCTGAGCAGTTC. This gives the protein CASSPGGNYAEQF. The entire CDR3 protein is CASSPGGNYAEQFF.

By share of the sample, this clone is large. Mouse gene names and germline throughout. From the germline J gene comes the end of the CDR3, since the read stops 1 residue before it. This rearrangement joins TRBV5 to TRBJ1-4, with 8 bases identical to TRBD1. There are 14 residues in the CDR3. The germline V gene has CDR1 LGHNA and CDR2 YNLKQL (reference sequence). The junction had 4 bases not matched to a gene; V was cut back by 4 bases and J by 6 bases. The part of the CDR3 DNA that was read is TGTGCCAGCAGCCTCGCAGGGGGCCACGAAAGATTATTT. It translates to CASSLAGGHERLF. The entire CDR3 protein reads CASSLAGGHERLFF.

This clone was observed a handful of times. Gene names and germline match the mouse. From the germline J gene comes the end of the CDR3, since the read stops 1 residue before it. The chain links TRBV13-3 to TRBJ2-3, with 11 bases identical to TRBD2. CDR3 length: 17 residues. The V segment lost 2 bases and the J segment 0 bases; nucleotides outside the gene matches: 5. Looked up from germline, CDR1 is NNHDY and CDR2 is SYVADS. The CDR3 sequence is CASSDPDWGASAETLYF. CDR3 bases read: TGTGCCAGCAGTGACCCGGACTGGGGGGCCAGTGCAGAAACGCTGTAT.

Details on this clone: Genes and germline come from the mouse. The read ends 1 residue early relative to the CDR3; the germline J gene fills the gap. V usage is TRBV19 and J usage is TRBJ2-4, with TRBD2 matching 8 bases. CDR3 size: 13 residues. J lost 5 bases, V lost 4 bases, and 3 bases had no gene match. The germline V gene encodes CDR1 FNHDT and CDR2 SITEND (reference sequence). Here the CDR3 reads CASSWDWRNTLYF. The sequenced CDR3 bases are TGTGCCAGCAGTTGGGACTGGAGAAACACCTTGTAC.

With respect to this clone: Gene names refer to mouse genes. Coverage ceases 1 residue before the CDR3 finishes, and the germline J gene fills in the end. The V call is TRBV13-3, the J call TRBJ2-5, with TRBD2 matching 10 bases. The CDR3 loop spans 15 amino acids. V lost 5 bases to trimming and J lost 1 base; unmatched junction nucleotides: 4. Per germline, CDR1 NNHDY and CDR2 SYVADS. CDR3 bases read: TGTGCCAGCAGCCCCGACTGGGGGGACCAAGACACCCAGTAC. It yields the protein CASSPDWGDQDTQY. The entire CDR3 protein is CASSPDWGDQDTQYF.

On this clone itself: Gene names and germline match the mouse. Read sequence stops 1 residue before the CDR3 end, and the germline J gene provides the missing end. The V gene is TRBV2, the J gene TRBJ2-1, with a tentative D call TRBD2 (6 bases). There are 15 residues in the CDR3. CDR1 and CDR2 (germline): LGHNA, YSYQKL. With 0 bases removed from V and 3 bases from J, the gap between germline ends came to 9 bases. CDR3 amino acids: CASSQDWGTYAEQFF. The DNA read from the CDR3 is TGTGCCAGCAGCCAAGATTGGGGGACCTATGCTGAGCAGTTC.

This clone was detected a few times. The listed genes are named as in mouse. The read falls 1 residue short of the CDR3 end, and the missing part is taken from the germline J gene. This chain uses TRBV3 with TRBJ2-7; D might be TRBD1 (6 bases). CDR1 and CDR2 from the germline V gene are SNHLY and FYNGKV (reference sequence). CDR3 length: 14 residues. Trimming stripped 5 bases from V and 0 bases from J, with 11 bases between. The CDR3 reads CASSKGQHSYEQYF. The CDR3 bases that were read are TGTGCCAGCAGCAAGGGACAACACTCCTATGAACAGTAC.

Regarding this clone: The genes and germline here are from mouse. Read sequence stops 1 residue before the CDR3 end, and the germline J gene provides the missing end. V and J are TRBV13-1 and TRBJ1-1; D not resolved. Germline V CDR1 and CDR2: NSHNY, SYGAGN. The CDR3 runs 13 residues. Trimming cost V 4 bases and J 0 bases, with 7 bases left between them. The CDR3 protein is CASSHNANTEVFF. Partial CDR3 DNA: TGTGCCAGCAGTCACAATGCAAACACAGAAGTCTTC.

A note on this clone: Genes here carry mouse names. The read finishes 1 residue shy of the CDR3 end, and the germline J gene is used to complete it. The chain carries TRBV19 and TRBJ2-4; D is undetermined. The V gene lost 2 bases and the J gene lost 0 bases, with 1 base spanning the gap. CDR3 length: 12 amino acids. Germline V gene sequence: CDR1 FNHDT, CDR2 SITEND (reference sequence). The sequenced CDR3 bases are TGTGCCAGCAGTATGAGTCAAAACACCTTGTAC. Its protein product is CASSMSQNTLY. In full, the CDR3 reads CASSMSQNTLYF.

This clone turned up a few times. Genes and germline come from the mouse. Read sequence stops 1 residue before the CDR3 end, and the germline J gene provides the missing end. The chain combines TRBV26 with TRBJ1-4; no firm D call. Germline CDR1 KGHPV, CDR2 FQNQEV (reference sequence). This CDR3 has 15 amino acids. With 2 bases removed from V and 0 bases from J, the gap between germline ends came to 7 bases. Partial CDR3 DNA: TGTGCCAGCAGTCTGCTGGATTTTTCCAACGAAAGATTATTT. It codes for CASSLLDFSNERLF. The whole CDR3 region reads CASSLLDFSNERLFF.

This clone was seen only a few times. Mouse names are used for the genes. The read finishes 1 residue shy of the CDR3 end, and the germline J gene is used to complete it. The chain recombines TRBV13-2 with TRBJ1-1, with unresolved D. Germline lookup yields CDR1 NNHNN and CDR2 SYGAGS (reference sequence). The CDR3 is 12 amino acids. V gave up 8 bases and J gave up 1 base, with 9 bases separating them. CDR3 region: CARAGVNTEVFF. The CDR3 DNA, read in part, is TGTGCCAGGGCCGGGGTAAACACAGAAGTCTTC.

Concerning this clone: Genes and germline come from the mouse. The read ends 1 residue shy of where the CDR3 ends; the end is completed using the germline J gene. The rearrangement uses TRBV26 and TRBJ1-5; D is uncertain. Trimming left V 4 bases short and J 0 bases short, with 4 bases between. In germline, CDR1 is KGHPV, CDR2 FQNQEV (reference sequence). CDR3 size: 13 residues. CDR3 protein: CASSPDNNQAPLF. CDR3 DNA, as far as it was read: TGTGCCAGCAGTCCAGATAACAACCAGGCTCCGCTT. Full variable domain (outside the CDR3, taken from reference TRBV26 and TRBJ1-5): NSKVIQTPRYLVKGQGQKAKMRCIPEKGHPVVFWYQQNKNNEFKFLINFQNQEVLQQIDMTEKRFSAECPSNSPCSLEIQSSEAGDSALYLCASSPDNNQAPLFGEGTRLSVL.

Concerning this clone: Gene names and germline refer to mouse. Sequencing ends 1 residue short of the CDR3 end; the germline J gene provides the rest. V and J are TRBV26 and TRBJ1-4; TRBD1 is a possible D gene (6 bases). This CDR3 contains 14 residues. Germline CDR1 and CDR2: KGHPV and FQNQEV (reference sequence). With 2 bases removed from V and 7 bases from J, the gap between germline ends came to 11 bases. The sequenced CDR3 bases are TGTGCCAGCAGTCTGGGGGGCAGGGGCGAAAGATTATTT. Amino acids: CASSLGGRGERLF. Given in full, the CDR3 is CASSLGGRGERLFF. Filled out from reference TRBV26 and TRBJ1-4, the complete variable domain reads NSKVIQTPRYLVKGQGQKAKMRCIPEKGHPVVFWYQQNKNNEFKFLINFQNQEVLQQIDMTEKRFSAECPSNSPCSLEIQSSEAGDSALYLCASSLGGRGERLFFGHGTKLSVL.

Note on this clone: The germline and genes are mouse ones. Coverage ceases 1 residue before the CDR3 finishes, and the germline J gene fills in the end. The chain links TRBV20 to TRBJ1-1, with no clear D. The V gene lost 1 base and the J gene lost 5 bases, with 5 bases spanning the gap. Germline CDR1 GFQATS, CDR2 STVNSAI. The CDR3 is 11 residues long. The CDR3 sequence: CGARVRTEVFF. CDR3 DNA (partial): TGTGGTGCTAGGGTCCGGACAGAAGTCTTC.

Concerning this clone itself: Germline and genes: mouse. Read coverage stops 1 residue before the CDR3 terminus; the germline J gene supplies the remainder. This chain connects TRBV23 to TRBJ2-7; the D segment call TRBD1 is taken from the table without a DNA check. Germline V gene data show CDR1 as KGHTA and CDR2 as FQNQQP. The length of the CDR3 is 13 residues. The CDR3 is CSSSQEGSYEQYF. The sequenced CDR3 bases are TGCTCCAGCAGTCAAGAGGGTTCCTATGAACAGTAC.

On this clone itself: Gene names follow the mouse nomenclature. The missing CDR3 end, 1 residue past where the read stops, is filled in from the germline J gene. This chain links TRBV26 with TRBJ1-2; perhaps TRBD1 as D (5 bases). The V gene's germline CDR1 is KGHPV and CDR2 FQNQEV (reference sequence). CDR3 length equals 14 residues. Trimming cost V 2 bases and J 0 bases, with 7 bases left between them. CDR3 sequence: CASSLKGTNSDYTF. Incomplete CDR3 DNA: TGTGCCAGCAGTCTGAAGGGGACAAACTCCGACTACACC.

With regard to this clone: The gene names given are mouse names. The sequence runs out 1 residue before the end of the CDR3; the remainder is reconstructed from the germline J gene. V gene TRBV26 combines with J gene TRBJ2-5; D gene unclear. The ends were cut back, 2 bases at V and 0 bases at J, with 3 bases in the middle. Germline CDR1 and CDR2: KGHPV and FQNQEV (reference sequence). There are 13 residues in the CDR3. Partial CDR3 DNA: TGTGCCAGCAGTCTGATTAACCAAGACACCCAGTAC. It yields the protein CASSLINQDTQY. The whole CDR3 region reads CASSLINQDTQYF.

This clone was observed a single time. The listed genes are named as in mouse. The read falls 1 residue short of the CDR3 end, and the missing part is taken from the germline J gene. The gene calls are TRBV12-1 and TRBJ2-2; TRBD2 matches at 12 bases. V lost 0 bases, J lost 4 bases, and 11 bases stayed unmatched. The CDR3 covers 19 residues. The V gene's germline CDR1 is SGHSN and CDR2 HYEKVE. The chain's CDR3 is CASSLDTRDWGARTGQLYF. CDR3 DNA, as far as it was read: TGTGCCAGCTCTCTCGACACCCGGGACTGGGGGGCGCGCACCGGGCAGCTCTAC.

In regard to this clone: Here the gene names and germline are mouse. CDR3 DNA, as far as it was read: TGTGGTGCCCAAGACACCCAGTAC. Protein: CGAQDTQY. The entire CDR3 protein is CGAQDTQYF. The chain couples TRBV20 to TRBJ2-5; D is unclear. With the read ending 1 residue before the CDR3 end, the germline J gene is used to fill in that end. Trimming cost V 6 bases and J 2 bases, with 0 bases left between them. The CDR3 has 9 amino acids. Germline V gives CDR1 GFQATS, CDR2 STVNSAI.